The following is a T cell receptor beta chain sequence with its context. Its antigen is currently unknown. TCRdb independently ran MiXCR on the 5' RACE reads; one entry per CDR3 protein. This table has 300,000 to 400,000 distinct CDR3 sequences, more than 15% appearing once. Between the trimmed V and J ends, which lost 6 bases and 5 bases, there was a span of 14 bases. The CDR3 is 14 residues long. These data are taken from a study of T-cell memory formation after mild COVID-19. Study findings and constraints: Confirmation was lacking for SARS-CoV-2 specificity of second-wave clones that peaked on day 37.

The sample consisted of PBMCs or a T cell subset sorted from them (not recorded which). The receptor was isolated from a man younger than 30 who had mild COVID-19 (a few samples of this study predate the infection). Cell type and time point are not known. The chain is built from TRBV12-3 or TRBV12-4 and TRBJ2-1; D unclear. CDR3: CASRSPGSNNEQFF. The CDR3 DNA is TGTGCCAGCAGGTCCCCCGGCAGTAACAATGAGCAGTTCTTC.